Listed below are T cell receptor beta chains from one sample, sequenced in a study of blood T cells in healthy people across ages. One entry per CDR3 protein, called by TCRdb with MiXCR from the 5' RACE reads. The table includes around 1,100,000 distinct CDR3 sequences, more than 30% detected once. Material for sequencing was blood. These receptors all stem from a young man in good health. Each CDR3 is given without its conserved first and last residue. Clone size appears in some rows only: once, few, many, or a class for an expanded clone.

v_gene	j_gene	abundance	CDR3aa
TRBV28	TRBJ1-1	-	ASSLRTHGRLNTEAF
TRBV20-1	TRBJ1-2	-	SARDPGQDPYDYT
TRBV21-1	TRBJ1-5	-	AHTGRDKQPQH
TRBV29-1	TRBJ1-2	few	SVTPPSVYT
TRBV12-3/TRBV12-4	TRBJ1-6	few	ASSTTQGWSYNSPLH
TRBV13	TRBJ1-1	-	ASTHRAGTEAF
TRBV5-5	TRBJ2-1	-	ASSLIEGRAYNEQF
TRBV27	TRBJ2-7	-	ASTATPSYEQY
TRBV7-9	TRBJ1-6	few	ASSLNSYNSPLH
TRBV21-1	TRBJ2-3	-	ASSPAGVVADTQY
TRBV5-5	TRBJ1-2	few	ASSLGVGHNYGYT
TRBV11-2	TRBJ2-3	-	ASSLVPGVSDTQY
TRBV5-1	TRBJ1-4	few	ASSREGQGFEATNEKLF
TRBV5-1	TRBJ1-2	few	ASSPEGHDYGYT
TRBV12-3/TRBV12-4	TRBJ1-2	-	ASSLEGLGGYT
TRBV20-1	TRBJ1-6	-	SARVLDSTDSPLH
TRBV18	TRBJ2-7	-	ASSPGGHYEQY
TRBV12-3/TRBV12-4	TRBJ1-6	few	ASSLTHESSPLH
TRBV29-1	-	-	SVFAGTYNEQY
TRBV21-1	-	-	ASTEGTGVCSEQY
TRBV2	TRBJ2-5	-	ASSGGQGVDCNQY
TRBV5-1	TRBJ1-2	many	ASSSGQSYGYT
TRBV20-1	TRBJ1-1	-	SAGRMMNTEAF
TRBV7-9	-	-	ASSLRRAESSYNEQY
TRBV3-1	TRBJ2-3	-	ASSQEQPSVGDTQY
TRBV7-9	TRBJ2-7	-	ASSSGDSSYEQY
TRBV6-2/TRBV6-3	TRBJ2-7	few	ASSYSLYEQY
TRBV5-5	TRBJ1-2	many	ASSQGTAPDYGYT
TRBV6-1	-	-	ASRNRDRDNEQY
TRBV12-3/TRBV12-4	TRBJ2-2	-	ASGLTGIPGELF
TRBV12-3/TRBV12-4	TRBJ2-5	few	ASSFIPGGQETQY
TRBV4-3	TRBJ2-5	-	ASSQDSLQGLAGGLGNEQY
TRBV27	TRBJ2-6	few	ASGTLVGGANVLT
TRBV29-1	TRBJ2-5	many	SVLSGGIQETQY
TRBV5-1	TRBJ1-4	-	ASSFPGTEKLF
TRBV28	TRBJ1-1	-	AITDTMGDPEAF
TRBV4-2	TRBJ1-4	-	ASSQAIVALADEKLF
TRBV13	TRBJ2-1	few	ASSLSHGTSGYNEQF
TRBV7-2	TRBJ2-3	-	ASSNSGGRSTDTQY
TRBV4-3	TRBJ1-4	few	ASSRRSAGEKLF
TRBV6-1	TRBJ1-2	-	ASTTMGRTYGYT
TRBV25-1	TRBJ1-2	few	ASSGLGARDYGYT
TRBV7-9	TRBJ2-1	few	ASSRLQGASYNEQF
TRBV12-3/TRBV12-4	TRBJ1-1	-	ASSVASYTEAF
TRBV5-5	TRBJ2-1	-	ASSLEGGLTPYNEQF
TRBV7-9	-	-	ASSLAGGFGEQY
TRBV6-1	TRBJ2-1	-	ASHISGGAGEQF
TRBV29-1	TRBJ2-2	-	SVRQGSDTGELF
TRBV20-1	TRBJ2-1	few	SASRAESSYNEQF
TRBV5-4	TRBJ2-3	-	ASSPGTERSPALTDTQY
TRBV6-2/TRBV6-3	TRBJ2-2	once	ASSPDGLNTGELF